This record concerns one T cell receptor (beta chain) sequence. The sample belongs to a study of blood T cell repertoires in COVID-19. Repertoires were generated with immunoSEQ multiplex PCR, while TCRdb's copy carries only in-frame clones and drops some. This sample yields approximately 270,000 clones, of which 70% to 90% are seen a single time; roughly 3% belongs to the top ten. Germline assignment: CDR1 KGHSH and CDR2 LQKENI. The V end was cut by 5 bases, the J end by 0 bases, with 17 bases between. The CDR3 spans 17 residues. The receptor comes from a man between 18 and 35 years old with active or convalescent COVID-19. The sample comprised peripheral blood. V is TRBV18 and J is TRBJ1-3, with unresolved D. The CDR3 reads CASSANSLLSSGNTIYF. CDR3 nucleotides: TGTGCCAGCTCAGCAAATTCCCTACTAAGCTCTGGAAACACCATATATTTT.